Listed below are T cell receptor beta chains from one sample, sequenced in a study of T cell responses to AZD1222 COVID-19 vaccine. Some clones are missing from TCRdb's copy, which holds only in-frame ones; the method was immunoSEQ multiplex PCR. The table includes roughly 190,000 clones, about 92% detected once. Source: peripheral blood, taken 28 days after the second dose of the MenACWY control vaccine. These receptors came from an adult who received the MenACWY meningococcal vaccine as a control. The CDR3 runs from the conserved cysteine through the conserved F or W. The D gene is left open where the match is weak. Not all rows give a size; the values are once, few, many and, for expanded clones, a class.

cdr3_nt cdr3_aa clone_size j_call d_call v_call
TGTGCCAGCAGCTTTACATACGAGCAGTACTTC CASSFTYEQYF - TRBJ2-7 - TRBV7-2
TGTGCCAGCAGCCCAGAGAAAATAACTAGCGAGCAGTACTTC CASSPEKITSEQYF few TRBJ2-7 - TRBV7-8
TGTGCCATCAGTGCTTGGACTAGCGGGAGAAGTGACCACAATGAGCAGTTCTTC CAISAWTSGRSDHNEQFF - TRBJ2-1 TRBD2 TRBV10-3
TGTGCCTGGAGGCTCAGGGGCCCCTCTGGCTACACCTTC CAWRLRGPSGYTF - TRBJ1-2 - TRBV30
TGTGCCCTAGACAGGAGCTCTGGAAACACCATATATTTT CALDRSSGNTIYF - TRBJ1-3 - TRBV6-5
TGTGCCAGCAGACCGGCGTGGGGGAGCAATAATGAAAAACTGTTTTTT CASRPAWGSNNEKLFF - TRBJ1-4 - TRBV11-2
TGTGCCAGCAGTTACGGTGAACCCCAGGCGGTCAATCAGCCCCAGCATTTT CASSYGEPQAVNQPQHF - TRBJ1-5 - TRBV6-2/TRBV6-3
TGTGCCAGCAGTGACCACCCTTGGGACCGCTACTCTGGAAACACCATATATTTT CASSDHPWDRYSGNTIYF - TRBJ1-3 - TRBV6-4
TGTGCCAGCAGCTTAATTCGTCCGAACACTGAAGCTTTCTTT CASSLIRPNTEAFF - TRBJ1-1 - TRBV7-8
TGTGCCAGCAGCGTTAGAGGACAGACTGGAAACACCATATATTTT CASSVRGQTGNTIYF - TRBJ1-3 - TRBV9
TGTGCCAGCAGTTCGCGACAGACAAAGGCAGATACGCAGTATTTT CASSSRQTKADTQYF - TRBJ2-3 - TRBV28
TGTGCCAGCAGTGAAGCCGGAGAAACTGAAGCTTTCTTT CASSEAGETEAFF - TRBJ1-1 - TRBV6-1
TGTGCCAGCAGCTTCAACCCCACACTGGATACGCAGTATTTT CASSFNPTLDTQYF - TRBJ2-3 - TRBV11-3
TGTGCCAGCAGCCTAGTTGGGCAGCAGCCTAATGGTGAGCAGTTCTTC CASSLVGQQPNGEQFF - TRBJ2-1 - TRBV3-1/TRBV3-2
TGTGCCAGCAGCTTAGTCAACCGGGGCTACACCTTC CASSLVNRGYTF - TRBJ1-2 - TRBV11-2
TGTGCCAGCAGCAGCTTACTGGCGGGAGGCTACGAGCAGTACTTC CASSSLLAGGYEQYF - TRBJ2-7 TRBD2 TRBV7-2
TGTGCCAGCAGTGAAGGGACAGGGAAGGACACTGAAGCTTTCTTT CASSEGTGKDTEAFF - TRBJ1-1 TRBD1 TRBV2
TGTGCCAGCAGTTCAAGAACGGGACTAGCGTACAGCACAGATACGCAGTATTTT CASSSRTGLAYSTDTQYF - TRBJ2-3 TRBD2 TRBV27
TGTGCCAGCAGTTACTCCGGACTAGTTTCGTCCAATGAGCAGTTCTTC CASSYSGLVSSNEQFF once TRBJ2-1 TRBD2 TRBV6-6
TGTGCCAGCAGCGTAGACGGAAACATAAACGAGCAGTACTTC CASSVDGNINEQYF - TRBJ2-7 - TRBV9
TGTGCCAGCAGTTACTCCGGGGGAGGAGGCACTGAAGCTTTCTTT CASSYSGGGGTEAFF - TRBJ1-1 - TRBV6-2/TRBV6-3
TGTGCCAGCAGCTCCCAGCGGGCCGCCTACGAGCAGTACTTC CASSSQRAAYEQYF - TRBJ2-7 - TRBV7-8